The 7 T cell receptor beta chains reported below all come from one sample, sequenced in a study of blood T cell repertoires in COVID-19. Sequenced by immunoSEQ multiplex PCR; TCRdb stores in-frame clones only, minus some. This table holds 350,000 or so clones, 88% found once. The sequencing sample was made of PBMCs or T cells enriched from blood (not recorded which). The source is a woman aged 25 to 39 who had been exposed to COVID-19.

In nucleotides, the CDR3 is TGTGCCAGCAGTCTCACACCCATTAGCTACACCTTC. Translation: CASSLTPISYTF. V and J are TRBV28 and TRBJ1-2; D ambiguous. Trimming left V 5 bases short and J 9 bases short, with 13 bases between. From germline, CDR1 is MDHEN and CDR2 SYDVKM. The CDR3 sequence is 12 residues long.

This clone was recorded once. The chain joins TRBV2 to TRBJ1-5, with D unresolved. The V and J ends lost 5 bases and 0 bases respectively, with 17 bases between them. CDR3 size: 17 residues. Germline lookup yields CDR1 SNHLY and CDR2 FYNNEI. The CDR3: CASSWKTRDYSNQPQHF. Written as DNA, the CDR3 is TGTGCCAGCAGTTGGAAGACGAGGGATTATAGCAATCAGCCCCAGCATTTT.

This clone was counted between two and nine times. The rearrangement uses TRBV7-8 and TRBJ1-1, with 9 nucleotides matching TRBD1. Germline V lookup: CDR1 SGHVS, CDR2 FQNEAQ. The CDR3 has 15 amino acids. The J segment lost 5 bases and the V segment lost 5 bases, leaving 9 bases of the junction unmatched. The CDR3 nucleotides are TGTGCCAGCAGCCCAGATCGGGACAGGGCAACTGAAGCTTTCTTT. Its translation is CASSPDRDRATEAFF.

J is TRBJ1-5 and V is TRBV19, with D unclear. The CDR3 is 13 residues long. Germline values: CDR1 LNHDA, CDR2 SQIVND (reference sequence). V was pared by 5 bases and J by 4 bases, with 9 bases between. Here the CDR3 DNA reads TGTGCCAGTAGTGTGAGCCTAAATCAGCCCCAGCATTTT. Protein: CASSVSLNQPQHF.

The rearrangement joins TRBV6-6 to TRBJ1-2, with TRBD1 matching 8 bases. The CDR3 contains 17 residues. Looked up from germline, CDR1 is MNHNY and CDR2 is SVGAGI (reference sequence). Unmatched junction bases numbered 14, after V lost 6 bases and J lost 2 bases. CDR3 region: CASRRTKQGEANYGYTF. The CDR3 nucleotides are TGTGCCAGCAGGCGAACCAAACAGGGGGAGGCCAACTATGGCTACACCTTC.

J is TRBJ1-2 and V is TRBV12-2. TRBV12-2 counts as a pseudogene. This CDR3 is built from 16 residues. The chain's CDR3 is CASRFSGRDGNYGYTF. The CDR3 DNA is TGTGCAAGTCGCTTTTCAGGGCGGGATGGTAACTATGGCTACACCTTC.

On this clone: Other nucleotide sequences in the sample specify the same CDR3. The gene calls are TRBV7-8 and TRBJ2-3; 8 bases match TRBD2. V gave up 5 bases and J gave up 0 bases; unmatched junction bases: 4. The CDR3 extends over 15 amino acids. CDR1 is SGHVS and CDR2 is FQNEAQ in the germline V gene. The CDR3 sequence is CASSPLAGSTDTQYF. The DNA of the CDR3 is TGTGCCAGCAGCCCTTTAGCGGGAAGCACAGATACGCAGTATTTT.